A selection of T cell receptor beta chains follows, all from one sample in a study of blood T cells in healthy people across ages. Using its own MiXCR run on the 5' RACE reads, TCRdb lists one record per CDR3 protein. The data show over a million distinct CDR3 sequences, less than 25% seen once. The same data also contributed to another study, on T cells of mothers and their children.

The sample consisted of blood. Source of these receptors: a girl under 10 years old in good health. Each CDR3 is given with its conserved first and last residue. D genes are given only for firm matches. Not all rows give a size; the values are once, few, many and, for expanded clones, a class.

j_call	v_call	d_call	clone_size	cdr3_aa	cdr3_nt
TRBJ1-2	TRBV7-2	-	-	CASSFEWGVYGYTF	TGTGCCAGCAGCTTTGAGTGGGGCGTTTATGGCTACACCTTC
TRBJ2-5	TRBV7-2	TRBD2	many	CASSKTSAGWQETQYF	TGTGCCAGCAGCAAGACTAGCGCGGGGTGGCAAGAGACCCAGTACTTC
TRBJ1-2	TRBV13	-	-	CASSSRDLTRGYTF	TGTGCCAGCAGCTCACGGGACCTGACGCGAGGCTACACCTTC
TRBJ2-3	TRBV28	-	few	CASSLPRSGDTDTQYF	TGTGCCAGCAGCCTCCCGAGGTCGGGGGACACAGATACGCAGTATTTT
TRBJ2-3	TRBV6-5	TRBD2	-	CASSSRTSGRVDTQYF	TGTGCCAGCAGTTCACGGACTAGCGGGAGAGTAGATACGCAGTATTTT
TRBJ1-5	TRBV6-1	-	-	CASSRRDREGPQHF	TGTGCCAGCAGTCGTAGGGACCGCGAGGGGCCCCAGCATTTT
TRBJ1-6	TRBV7-9	-	few	CASSLLSPPLHF	TGTGCCAGCAGCTTATTATCTCCCCCCCTCCACTTT
TRBJ2-1	TRBV6-1	-	-	CASSEIQKEQFF	TGTGCCAGCAGTGAAATCCAAAAAGAGCAGTTCTTC
TRBJ1-2	TRBV9	-	-	CASSQLGDFGYTF	TGTGCCAGCAGCCAGCTGGGTGATTTTGGCTACACCTTC
TRBJ2-5	TRBV29-1	-	few	CSKMGGRGFETQYF	TGCAGCAAAATGGGGGGGCGCGGATTCGAGACCCAGTACTTC
TRBJ2-6	TRBV10-2	TRBD2	few	CASSESGGGQVLTF	TGCGCCAGCAGTGAGTCTGGGGGGGGTCAGGTCCTGACTTTC
TRBJ1-4	TRBV19	TRBD1	-	CASSNPGQGTRREKLFF	TGTGCCAGTAGTAATCCGGGACAGGGGACGAGGAGGGAAAAACTGTTTTTT
TRBJ2-1	TRBV29-1	-	few	CSVSPGPNEQFF	TGCAGCGTTAGTCCGGGACCCAATGAGCAGTTCTTC
TRBJ1-1	TRBV20-1	-	few	CSAESLRDITEAFF	TGCAGTGCGGAGTCTTTGAGGGACATCACTGAAGCTTTCTTT
TRBJ2-4	TRBV27	-	-	CASSSPLAKNIQYF	TGTGCCAGCAGTTCTCCTTTAGCCAAAAACATTCAGTACTTC
TRBJ1-4	TRBV7-3	-	few	CASSRRQVWLKKELFF	TGTGCCAGCAGCCGCCGACAGGTCTGGTTGAAGAAGGAACTGTTTTTT
TRBJ2-1	TRBV7-9	-	-	CASSLLQEGQNEQFF	TGTGCCAGCAGCCTCCTGCAGGAGGGGCAAAATGAGCAGTTCTTC
TRBJ1-1	TRBV20-1	TRBD1	-	CSATRQGSYTEAFF	TGCAGTGCGACCAGACAGGGGTCGTACACTGAAGCTTTCTTT
TRBJ2-7	TRBV20-1	-	few	CSCTMAGGPWGEQYF	TGCAGTTGTACTATGGCCGGGGGGCCATGGGGCGAGCAGTACTTC
TRBJ1-2	TRBV7-2	TRBD1	-	CASSHQPGGVEYGYTF	TGTGCCAGCAGCCACCAACCAGGGGGTGTAGAATATGGCTACACCTTC
TRBJ1-2	TRBV7-9	-	-	CASSPQGSAATYYGYTF	TGTGCCAGCAGCCCTCAGGGGTCGGCAGCAACCTACTATGGCTACACCTTC
TRBJ2-5	TRBV7-2	-	-	CASSLRTYPQETQYF	TGTGCCAGCAGCTTAAGGACCTATCCTCAAGAGACCCAGTACTTC
TRBJ2-7	TRBV20-1	-	-	CSASGTNSYEQYF	TGCAGTGCTTCCGGGACCAACTCCTACGAGCAGTACTTC
TRBJ2-5	TRBV7-6	-	-	CASSSAERSQYF	TGTGCCAGCAGCTCCGCAGAAAGGTCCCAGTACTTC
TRBJ2-1	TRBV12-3/TRBV12-4	-	-	CASLTWGEKGEQFF	TGTGCCAGCTTGACCTGGGGGGAGAAGGGTGAGCAGTTCTTC
TRBJ1-3	TRBV28	-	few	CASSQSGVTGNTIYF	TGTGCCAGCAGCCAAAGCGGTGTTACTGGAAACACCATATATTTT